This TCR beta chain emerged from a study of blood T cell repertoires in COVID-19 (TCRdb year 2020). In terms of the full investigation: Samples from collaborators originated in the United States, Italy and Spain and spanned both the acute and convalescent phases of COVID-19. Where available, HLA class I and class II types were obtained from metadata supplied by the sample provider rather than from assay-based typing. The repertoires were released in a freely available public database intended as a resource for research on the immune response to SARS-CoV-2. The material from the prospective study consisted of cDNA or gDNA derived from T cells, B-cell-depleted T cells, or PBMCs. Subjects who had been exposed to COVID-19, were actively infected with it, or had recovered from it provided the deeply sampled blood TCRbeta repertoires that made up the dataset. Samples were obtained from the ongoing ImmuneRACE study (first 160 participants) and from 1,200 or so subjects provided by 6 global collaborators. Sample metadata almost always included a de-identified subject ID, COVID-19 status, age in years and sex.

The immunoSEQ Assay, a bias-controlled multiplex PCR, was used to amplify TCRbeta CDR3 regions from genomic DNA. The study's processing was this. The number of nucleated cells in each sample was estimated by amplification of reference gene primers within the assay. To quantify the absolute abundance of each unique TCRbeta CDR3 rearrangement, sequence reads were collapsed and filtered. For each sample, productive Simpson clonality was calculated as the square root of Simpson's diversity index across productive rearrangements. Imported from immuneACCESS, the table was reduced by TCRdb to in-frame sequences with V and J called. These copies leave out some clones; in studies compared against another copy, an unresolved V gene accounts for under half, and the cause of the remainder is not known. For V, J and clone size, that table is used; D and trimming come from the DNA. Within this sample are about 200,000 clones, with 70% to 90% of them counted one time only. The top ten hold about 5% of the sample.

The collaborating institutions used their own protocols to collect whole blood in K2EDTA tubes. For TCRbeta analysis, collaborator samples were shipped as frozen whole blood, as isolated PBMCs, or as DNA extracted from either sample type. As concerns this clone: No antigen is known for it. The sample holds no much larger clone one base away, and base qualities are not on file.

The CDR3 numbers 13 residues from cysteine through phenylalanine. The retained sequence is limited to the CDR3, 39 bases, with the frame set at the first base. Looking up the germline V gene (reference sequence) yields CDR1 LNHDA and CDR2 SQIVND. The V and J ends are trimmed by 9 bases and 2 bases, leaving 12 bases between them. What the authors observed across the whole study: The amount of clinical and demographic metadata varied by source and participant and was provided uncurated.

The sequencing sample was made of peripheral blood. This clonotype originated in a woman aged 80 or over with acute or convalescent COVID-19. Rearrangement joined TRBV19 to TRBJ2-3; a weak D assignment points to TRBD1 (6 bases agree). The DNA sequence is given as TGTGCCAGCCTTGGACAGAACACAGATACGCAGTATTTT. It specifies CASLGQNTDTQYF.